Below are 13 T cell receptor beta chains sequenced from a single sample in a study of molecular identifiers for immune sequencing clone quantification. MiXCR, run by TCRdb on the PCR reads, gives a single entry per CDR3 protein. The profile shows roughly 90,000 distinct CDR3 sequences, around 17% of them singletons. The specimen was naive CD8+ T cells from blood, with Jurkat cell RNA spiked in. Subset described: FACS-sorted CD8+CD4-CCR7+CD45RA+ naive T cells. The origin of the receptors is a human donor in good health. Some libraries in this study had Jurkat cell RNA spiked in.

The V call is TRBV7-8, the J call TRBJ1-1; TRBD1 might be the D (5 bases). The V gene's germline CDR1 is SGHVS and CDR2 FQNEAQ. The CDR3 is 16 residues long. V was shortened by 0 bases and J by 4 bases, with 15 bases between the two germline ends. CDR3 loop: CASSLAVYGASTEAFF. CDR3 DNA: TGTGCCAGCAGCTTAGCAGTGTACGGGGCTTCCACTGAAGCTTTCTTT. Supplemented by reference TRBV7-8 and TRBJ1-1, the full variable domain reads GAGVSQSPRYKVAKRGQDVALRCDPISGHVSLFWYQQALGQGPEFLTYFQNEAQLDKSGLPSDRFFAERPEGSVSTLKIQRTQQEDSAVYLCASSLAVYGASTEAFFGQGTRLTVV.

As regards this clonotype: One base away lies a much larger clone, so this may be a sequencing read error. J is TRBJ2-1 and V is TRBV4-3; no definite D call. This CDR3 comprises 13 residues. The V gene lost 1 base and the J gene lost 9 bases, with 10 bases spanning the gap. Germline CDR1 is LGHNA and CDR2 is YSLEER. The CDR3 loop reads CASSQAQFSEQFF. The DNA for the CDR3 is TGCGCCAGCAGCCAAGCTCAGTTCAGTGAGCAGTTCTTC.

This clonotype occurred many times. This rearrangement joins TRBV7-9 to TRBJ2-7; D might be TRBD2 (6 bases). Germline V gene lookup returns CDR1 SEHNR and CDR2 FQNEAQ (reference sequence). The CDR3 covers 15 residues. Trimming cost V 6 bases and J 1 base, with 16 bases left between them. CDR3 protein: CASSQVVGGSYEQYF. The CDR3 DNA reads TGTGCCAGCAGTCAAGTGGTCGGGGGTTCCTACGAGCAGTACTTC.

Comment on this clonotype: A read error may be the cause here, since a much bigger clone is one base away. The V gene is TRBV9, the J gene TRBJ1-6; weak D call: TRBD1 (5 bases). This CDR3 has 15 residues. Germline V gene sequence: CDR1 SGDLS, CDR2 YYNGEE. CDR3 sequence (DNA): TGTGCCAGCGGCGTAGCGGGACGGAAGGATTCACCCCTCCACTTT. It specifies CASGVAGRKDSPLHF.

This clonotype was seen at least ten times. The chain couples TRBV29-1 to TRBJ1-1, with unresolved D. The germline CDR1 and CDR2 sequences are SQVTM and ANQGSEA. The CDR3 runs to 11 residues. V gave up 0 bases and J gave up 8 bases, with 7 bases separating them. Written as DNA, the CDR3 is TGCAGCGTTGAAGACGCGGGAGAAGCTTTCTTT. This codes for CSVEDAGEAFF. The full variable domain, rest sourced from reference TRBV29-1 and TRBJ1-1, is SAVISQKPSRDICQRGTSLTIQCQVDSQVTMMFWYRQQPGQSLTLIATANQGSEATYESGFVIDKFPISRPNLTFSTLTVSNMSPEDSSIYLCSVEDAGEAFFGQGTRLTVV.

This clonotype showed up many times. This chain joins TRBV12-5 and TRBJ2-7, with 7 bases identical to TRBD2. The CDR3 runs to 15 residues. Germline trimming cut 0 bases from V and 3 bases from J; bases unmatched to any gene: 5. The germline V gene encodes CDR1 LGHNT and CDR2 FRNRAP. The CDR3 reads CASGLVWRGNYEQYF. Written as DNA, the CDR3 is TGTGCTAGTGGTTTGGTATGGCGGGGGAACTACGAGCAGTACTTC.

The chain combines TRBV7-8 with TRBJ2-7; D gene uncertain. The CDR3 runs 15 residues. Germline CDR1 reads SGHVS; CDR2 reads FQNEAQ. Trimming took off 1 base at V and 4 bases at J, with 14 bases between the two ends. In nucleotides, the CDR3 is TGTGCCAGCAGCTTAGATGTTACAGTCCGGTACGAGCAGTACTTC. Translated: CASSLDVTVRYEQYF.

Comment on this clonotype: At one end, the junction sequence differs from germline, possibly due to a read error. The rearrangement uses TRBV7-2 and TRBJ2-1; TRBD2 matches 15 bases. Germline V lookup: CDR1 SGHTA, CDR2 FQGNSA. This CDR3 contains 19 residues. This CDR3 is CANSFPGGLAGGPENEQFF. In nucleotides, the CDR3 is TGTGCCAACAGCTTCCCGGGCGGACTAGCGGGAGGGCCGGAGAATGAGCAGTTCTTC.

This clonotype was observed many times. The chain is built from TRBV13 and TRBJ1-2, with 8 bases identical to TRBD1. This CDR3 is built from 14 residues. Germline V gives CDR1 PRHDT, CDR2 FYEKMQ (reference sequence). The ends lost 7 bases at V and 2 bases at J; junction bases unmatched: 6. CDR3 nucleotide sequence: TGTGCCAGCACCCAGGGGGCGGGAAACTATGGCTACACCTTC. Translated, it gives CASTQGAGNYGYTF. Based on the CDR3 plus reference TRBV13 and TRBJ1-2, the full variable domain is AAGVIQSPRHLIKEKRETATLKCYPIPRHDTVYWYQQGPGQDPQFLISFYEKMQSDKGSIPDRFSAQQFSDYHSELNMSSLELGDSALYFCASTQGAGNYGYTFGSGTRLTVV.

This clonotype was detected ten times or more. The rearrangement links TRBV28 to TRBJ2-2, with D hard to call. The CDR3 contains 14 residues. Germline V gene lookup returns CDR1 MDHEN and CDR2 SYDVKM. The V end was cut by 3 bases, the J end by 2 bases, with 7 bases between. In DNA, the CDR3 is TGTGCCAGCAGTTTGGAAACTAACACCGGGGAGCTGTTTTTT. It is translated as CASSLETNTGELFF.

This clonotype was seen repeatedly, ten times or more. The CDR3 reads CASSLIQPIMNTEAFF. CDR3 nucleotide sequence: TGTGCCAGCAGCTTGATACAGCCGATCATGAACACTGAAGCTTTCTTT. The chain uses TRBV7-6 and TRBJ1-1, with D unresolved. V lost 3 bases to trimming and J lost 0 bases, with 14 bases between them. The germline V gene has CDR1 SGHVS and CDR2 FNYEAQ. The CDR3 consists of 16 residues.

This clonotype was observed many times. The V gene is TRBV28, the J gene TRBJ1-1; TRBD1 agrees at 7 bases. The germline gives CDR1 MDHEN, CDR2 SYDVKM. With V trimmed by 6 bases and J by 0 bases, 10 bases remained unmatched. The CDR3 has 16 residues. The CDR3 loop is CASREQGLLMNTEAFF. CDR3 coding DNA: TGTGCCAGCAGGGAACAGGGGTTGTTAATGAACACTGAAGCTTTCTTT.

Many counts were recorded for this clonotype. The gene calls are TRBV12-3 or TRBV12-4 and TRBJ2-1, with D unclear. CDR3 length: 13 amino acids. With 2 bases removed from V and 8 bases from J, the gap between germline ends came to 10 bases. The CDR3 DNA reads as TGTGCCAGCAGTTTAATCCAGCACCATGAGCAGTTCTTC. Protein sequence: CASSLIQHHEQFF.